This passage covers 31 T cell receptor beta chains from one sample sequenced in a study of blood T cells in healthy people across ages. With a J-beta primer mix and a sample-barcoded 5' primer, a second PCR ran roughly 6 to 12 cycles. From the 5' RACE reads, TCRdb called clonotypes with MiXCR, one entry per CDR3 protein. The data contain about 830,000 distinct CDR3 sequences, 55% to 65% of them singletons. The sequenced material came from blood. The receptors were sampled from a man younger than 45 in good health.

The chain uses TRBV25-1 and TRBJ2-1, with 10 bases identical to TRBD2. Germline V gene lookup returns CDR1 MGHDK and CDR2 SYGVNS. The CDR3 consists of 13 residues. Germline trimming cut 8 bases from V and 8 bases from J; bases unmatched to any gene: 6. The CDR3 reads CASFGTSDHEQFF. CDR3 in DNA: TGTGCCAGCTTCGGGACTAGCGATCATGAGCAGTTCTTC.

This clonotype was counted a few times. The J gene is TRBJ2-5, the V gene TRBV29-1; 10 nucleotides match TRBD1. The J call may be mistaken, given a closer DNA end match to TRBJ2-7. The V gene's germline CDR1 is SQVTM and CDR2 ANQGSEA. This CDR3 contains 12 residues. The CDR3, as DNA: TGCAGCGTCGTGACAGGGGGCGGCGAGCAGTACTTC. This encodes CSVVTGGGEQYF.

This clonotype was counted only a few times. The chain combines TRBV7-9 with TRBJ2-5, with 7 positions matching TRBD1. Matching the DNA end better, TRBJ2-7 makes the J call doubtful. This CDR3 is built from 15 residues. Germline values: CDR1 SEHNR, CDR2 FQNEAQ (reference sequence). DNA of the CDR3: TGTGCCAGCAGCTTAACTTATGACAGGGTCAGCGAGCAGTACTTC. Translated, it gives CASSLTYDRVSEQYF.

V and J are TRBV7-2 and TRBJ2-3; TRBD1 agrees at 9 bases. The V and J ends lost 5 bases and 3 bases, in that order; junction bases with no gene match: 6. The length of the CDR3 is 15 residues. In germline, CDR1 is SGHTA, CDR2 FQGNSA. The CDR3 is CASSPRTGATDTQYF. In DNA form, the CDR3 reads TGTGCCAGCAGCCCCCGGACAGGGGCTACAGATACGCAGTATTTT.

The gene calls are TRBV5-1 and TRBJ1-4; 7 bases align to TRBD1. V trimming: 2 bases; J trimming: 5 bases; junction bases outside the gene matches: 6. The germline V gene has CDR1 SGHRS and CDR2 YFSETQ. CDR3 length: 15 residues. CDR3 sequence reads: CASSFAGTVNEKLFF. The DNA of the CDR3 is TGCGCCAGCAGCTTTGCCGGGACAGTCAATGAAAAACTGTTTTTT.

The V call is TRBV20-1, the J call TRBJ1-5, with D possibly being TRBD1 (5 bases). CDR3 length: 15 amino acids. Germline V CDR1 and CDR2: DFQATT, SNEGSKA (reference sequence). V lost 1 base and J lost 7, with 17 bases in between. CDR3 protein: CSARVAGERNQPQHF. CDR3 sequence (DNA): TGCAGTGCTAGAGTCGCGGGGGAAAGAAACCAGCCCCAGCATTTT.

The chain has TRBV20-1 and TRBJ1-2; possible D gene TRBD1, 5 bases. V lost 6 bases to trimming and J lost 5 bases, with 19 bases between them. Looked up from germline, CDR1 is DFQATT and CDR2 is SNEGSKA (reference sequence). This CDR3 has 14 residues. CDR3 nucleotide sequence: TGCAGTGCCCGCGGGGCAGGGAATGAGTATGGCTACACCTTC. Its protein is CSARGAGNEYGYTF.

This clonotype was detected only a few times. The CDR3 DNA follows: TGTGCCAGCAGTCGCGGGACAGCAACCTATAATTCACCCCTCCACTTT. As protein: CASSRGTATYNSPLHF. This rearrangement joins TRBV28 to TRBJ1-6, with 7 bases fitting TRBD1. Germline trimming cut 5 bases from V and 2 bases from J; bases unmatched to any gene: 6. Germline-derived CDR1 and CDR2 are MDHEN and SYDVKM. This CDR3 has 16 amino acids. Looking up the rest from reference TRBV28 and TRBJ1-6 gives the full variable domain: DVKVTQSSRYLVKRTGEKVFLECVQDMDHENMFWYRQDPGLGLRLIYFSYDVKMKEKGDIPEGYSVSREKKERFSLILESASTNQTSMYLCASSRGTATYNSPLHFGNGTRLTVT.

V usage is TRBV20-1 and J usage is TRBJ2-7; D call uncertain. V was cut by 0 bases and J by 4 bases, with 16 bases left in between. The CDR3 is made up of 15 amino acids. Germline V gene lookup returns CDR1 DFQATT and CDR2 SNEGSKA (reference sequence). For the CDR3, the DNA is TGCAGTGCTAGAGATGAACTCCGAGGTGGGTACGAGCAGTACTTC. This sequence encodes CSARDELRGGYEQYF.

This clonotype was observed once. This chain uses TRBV13 with TRBJ1-2; 11 bases fit TRBD1. The CDR3 runs to 16 residues. CDR1 is PRHDT, CDR2 FYEKMQ, per germline (reference sequence). The junction had 6 bases not matched to a gene; V was cut back by 6 bases and J by 0 bases. Written as DNA, the CDR3 is TGTGCCAGCAGTTATGGACAGGGGGCTTCTAACTATGGCTACACCTTC. Encoded protein: CASSYGQGASNYGYTF.

This sequence joins TRBV7-2 and TRBJ2-5; possibly TRBD1 for D (5 bases). The CDR3 is 14 amino acids. Trimming shortened V by 3 bases and J by 3 bases, and 11 bases separated the two germline ends. Germline-derived CDR1 and CDR2 are SGHTA and FQGNSA. The CDR3 loop is CASSFSRGEETQYF. DNA for the CDR3: TGTGCCAGCAGCTTTTCAAGGGGTGAAGAGACCCAGTACTTC.

In this sample, this clonotype turned up a few times. The chain is built from TRBV7-2 and TRBJ2-3, with D hard to call. CDR3 length: 13 residues. V lost 7 bases to trimming and J lost 1 base, with 9 bases between them. Germline values: CDR1 SGHTA, CDR2 FQGNSA. This chain's CDR3 is CASTTAGTDTQYF. In DNA form, the CDR3 reads TGTGCCAGCACCACGGCAGGCACAGATACGCAGTATTTT.

The rearrangement links TRBV9 to TRBJ2-2; 7 bases are shared with TRBD1. The germline V gene encodes CDR1 SGDLS and CDR2 YYNGEE. The CDR3 runs 14 residues. V lost 5 bases to trimming and J lost 6 bases; unmatched junction nucleotides: 7. The CDR3 nucleotides read TGTGCCAGCAGTCCCGGGACAGCGTCCGGGGAGCTGTTTTTT. Translation gives CASSPGTASGELFF.

This chain links TRBV6-1 with TRBJ2-2, with D unclear. The V gene lost 5 bases and the J gene lost 2 bases, with 9 bases spanning the gap. The germline gives CDR1 MNHNS, CDR2 SASEGT. This CDR3 has 14 residues. CDR3 region: CASSWHTNTGELFF. CDR3 in DNA: TGTGCCAGCAGTTGGCACACTAACACCGGGGAGCTGTTTTTT.

The V call is TRBV3-1, the J call TRBJ1-2; possible D gene TRBD1, 5 bases. CDR3 size: 14 residues. Trimming took off 0 bases at V and 8 bases at J, with 13 bases between the two ends. Germline-derived CDR1 and CDR2 are LGHDT and YNNKEL (reference sequence). For the CDR3, the DNA is TGTGCCAGCAGCCAAGAGGGACTAGAGCGAGGCTACACCTTC. As protein: CASSQEGLERGYTF. Using reference TRBV3-1 and TRBJ1-2 for the parts outside the CDR3, the full variable domain is DTAVSQTPKYLVTQMGNDKSIKCEQNLGHDTMYWYKQDSKKFLKIMFSYNNKELIINETVPNRFSPKSPDKAHLNLHINSLELGDSAVYFCASSQEGLERGYTFGSGTRLTVV.

J is TRBJ2-2 and V is TRBV5-1, with D uncertain. The CDR3 is made up of 11 amino acids. Germline V gene data show CDR1 as SGHRS and CDR2 as YFSETQ. V was clipped by 6 bases and J by 4 bases, with 4 bases between them. Here the CDR3 reads CASTFTGELFF. CDR3 nucleotides: TGCGCCAGCACCTTCACCGGGGAGCTGTTTTTT.

The chain combines TRBV5-1 with TRBJ1-2; 7 nucleotides match TRBD1. Germline CDR1 SGHRS, CDR2 YFSETQ. The J segment lost 8 bases and the V segment lost 1 base, leaving 5 bases of the junction unmatched. The CDR3 has 13 residues. CDR3 region: CASSLTGVEGYTF. CDR3 in DNA: TGCGCCAGCAGCTTGACAGGGGTAGAAGGCTACACCTTC.

The J gene is TRBJ2-2, the V gene TRBV7-2, with 7 bases that match TRBD1. The junction had 5 bases not matched to a gene; V was cut back by 5 bases and J by 5 bases. This CDR3 is 14 amino acids long. Per the germline V gene, CDR1 is SGHTA and CDR2 is FQGNSA. CDR3 sequence (DNA): TGTGCCAGCAGCCGGGACAGACCGACCGGGGAGCTGTTTTTT. It encodes CASSRDRPTGELFF.

This sequence joins TRBV28 and TRBJ2-5, with D tentatively TRBD1 (5 bases). TRBJ2-7 explains the end of the DNA better; the J call may be wrong. CDR1 is MDHEN and CDR2 is SYDVKM in the germline V gene. The CDR3 consists of 14 residues. The CDR3 region is CASTKDSRLAEQYF. In DNA form, the CDR3 reads TGTGCCAGCACTAAAGACAGTAGACTTGCCGAGCAGTACTTC.

This clonotype was seen more than once but under ten times. The CDR3, as DNA: TGTGCCAGCACAATTACAGGGTCTGGGGCCAACGTCCTGACTTTC. This gives the protein CASTITGSGANVLTF. The chain is built from TRBV25-1 and TRBJ2-6; TRBD1 is a possible D gene (6 bases). This CDR3 comprises 15 residues. The V and J ends lost 7 bases and 1 base respectively, with 11 bases between them. CDR1 and CDR2 (germline): MGHDK, SYGVNS.

Of note for this clonotype: It is likely a read error, because the conserved phenylalanine at the end of the CDR3 is missing. The V and J genes are TRBV5-1 and TRBJ2-5; D possibly corresponds to TRBD2 (5 bases). CDR3 size: 14 residues. V was clipped by 2 bases and J by 2 bases, with 10 bases between them. The germline V gene has CDR1 SGHRS and CDR2 YFSETQ. CDR3 in amino acids: CASSFSDFQETQYL. The DNA for the CDR3 is TGCGCCAGCAGCTTCTCGGACTTTCAAGAGACCCAGTACCTC.

The CDR3 spells CASSYHAGGYNEQFF. The CDR3 nucleotides are TGTGCCAGCAGTTACCATGCGGGGGGGTACAATGAGCAGTTCTTC. This rearrangement joins TRBV6-2 or TRBV6-3 to TRBJ2-1; 9 nucleotides agree with TRBD2. Germline V gene lookup returns CDR1 MNHEY and CDR2 SVGEGT. J gave up 4 bases and V 2 bases, and 3 bases lay outside the gene matches. This CDR3 has 15 residues.

This chain connects TRBV20-1 to TRBJ1-2; 8 bases agree with TRBD1. Germline CDR1 DFQATT, CDR2 SNEGSKA (reference sequence). The CDR3 loop spans 13 amino acids. V trimming: 4 bases; J trimming: 3 bases; junction bases outside the gene matches: 4. As DNA, the CDR3 is TGCAGTGCTACGGACAGGGATGACTATGGCTACACCTTC. Its protein product is CSATDRDDYGYTF.

V gene TRBV12-3 or TRBV12-4 combines with J gene TRBJ2-7, with D possibly TRBD1 on 7 matching bases. The CDR3 is 14 amino acids. Trimming cost V 7 bases and J 5 bases, with 18 bases left between them. CDR3 region: CASKNTGEVHEQYF. The CDR3 DNA sequence: TGTGCCAGCAAAAACACAGGGGAGGTACACGAGCAGTACTTC.

This chain uses TRBV12-3 or TRBV12-4 with TRBJ2-7, with TRBD2 matching over 7 bases. The length of the CDR3 is 16 residues. Unmatched junction bases numbered 10, after V lost 5 bases and J lost 0 bases. CDR3 bases: TGTGCCAGCAGTACTCCCGGGGACTACCCCTCCTACGAGCAGTACTTC. Amino acids: CASSTPGDYPSYEQYF.

This clonotype was recorded once. V usage is TRBV2 and J usage is TRBJ1-2; possible D gene TRBD1, 5 bases. CDR1 and CDR2 from the germline V gene are SNHLY and FYNNEI. This CDR3 is 14 amino acids long. V shed 4 bases and J shed 4 bases, with 13 bases lying between them. In DNA form, the CDR3 reads TGTGCCAGCAGTGTAAGGGGAGGTGGCTATGGCTACACCTTC. It specifies CASSVRGGGYGYTF.

The chain links TRBV27 to TRBJ2-3; 7 bases are shared with TRBD1. Germline V gene sequence: CDR1 MNHEY, CDR2 SMNVEV (reference sequence). This CDR3 spans 15 amino acids. The junction had 7 bases not matched to a gene; V was cut back by 5 bases and J by 2 bases. CDR3 in amino acids: CASSPFGTATDTQYF. In nucleotides, the CDR3 is TGTGCCAGCAGTCCCTTCGGGACAGCCACAGATACGCAGTATTTT.

The sample holds one count of this clonotype. The rearrangement links TRBV20-1 to TRBJ2-5; D is perhaps TRBD2 (7 bases). The germline gives CDR1 DFQATT, CDR2 SNEGSKA (reference sequence). V gave up 3 bases and J gave up 2 bases, with 10 bases separating them. The CDR3 extends over 13 amino acids. The CDR3 coding sequence is TGCAGTGCTAGGCGGGGGCAGCAAGAGACCCAGTACTTC. Translated: CSARRGQQETQYF.

The gene calls are TRBV27 and TRBJ2-1; 7 nucleotides agree with TRBD1. J lost 4 bases, V lost 5 bases, and 8 bases had no gene match. The CDR3 sequence is 15 residues long. From germline, CDR1 is MNHEY and CDR2 SMNVEV (reference sequence). The CDR3 here is CASSPDRDQYNEQFF. CDR3 sequence (DNA): TGTGCCAGCAGTCCAGACAGGGACCAGTACAATGAGCAGTTCTTC.

CDR3 protein: CASSYLAGGGYTF. The CDR3 DNA reads as TGTGCCAGCAGTTATTTAGCTGGGGGAGGCTACACCTTC. The chain uses TRBV6-2 or TRBV6-3 and TRBJ1-2; tentatively, D is TRBD1 (5 bases). Trimming took 3 bases from V and 8 from J, leaving 13 bases between them. CDR3 length: 13 residues. The V gene's germline CDR1 is MNHEY and CDR2 SVGEGT.

In its sample, this clonotype was seen a few times. The gene calls are TRBV4-2 and TRBJ2-3; the D gene is possibly TRBD2 (6 bases). Germline assignment: CDR1 LGHNA and CDR2 YNFKEQ. The V gene lost 0 bases and the J gene lost 5 bases, with 21 bases spanning the gap. This CDR3 is 18 amino acids long. The CDR3 spells CASSQEGVRDGGRDTQYF. CDR3 DNA sequence: TGTGCCAGCAGCCAAGAGGGGGTCCGGGACGGAGGGAGAGATACGCAGTATTTT.